This TCR beta chain was sequenced for a study of T-cell reconstitution after alpha-beta-depleted transplantation in children. Preparation of the TCRbeta library involved a method that used unique molecular identifiers. TCRdb re-analysed the PCR reads in MiXCR, keeping a single row per CDR3 protein. The table records hundreds of thousands of distinct CDR3 sequences, under 15% of them present only once. The V gene's germline CDR1 is SQVTM and CDR2 ANQGSEA. The CDR3 sequence is 16 residues long. Trimming removed 7 bases from V and 5 bases from J, with 27 bases in between. The V and J genes are TRBV29-1 and TRBJ2-7, with D perhaps TRBD2 (7 bases). This receptor was identified in a girl aged 2 to 10 with congenital amegakaryocytic thrombocytopenia, due to receive a stem cell transplant. Sequencing was performed on PBMCs, taken before TCRalphabeta/CD19-depleted stem cell transplant. CDR3 region: CSAAEGGTGPFNEQYF. CDR3 bases: TGCAGCGCCGCAGAGGGGGGGACTGGGCCGTTCAACGAGCAGTACTTC.